These 4 T cell receptor beta chains originate from one sample sequenced in a study of blood T cells in healthy people across ages. A second roughly 6 to 12 cycle PCR used barcoded and J-beta primers. TCRdb called the 5' RACE reads again in MiXCR, with one record for every CDR3 protein. Of 1.5 million to 2 million distinct CDR3 sequences in the sample, roughly 52% were seen once. Sequenced input: blood. The receptor set was obtained from a woman in her thirties or forties in good health.

Details on this clonotype: One end of the junction varies from germline; a read error may be responsible. The rearrangement joins TRBV6-2 or TRBV6-3 to TRBJ2-1, with 8 bases identical to TRBD1. Germline lookup yields CDR1 MNHEY and CDR2 SVGEGT. The CDR3 totals 11 residues. CDR3 nucleotide sequence: TGTGCCAGCGGTTACGGGACAGGCCAGTTCTTC. It codes for CASGYGTGQFF.

This clonotype was seen a handful of times. In DNA, the CDR3 is TGTGCCAGCAGCTCCCGGGCAGAAAAACTGTTTTTT. It specifies CASSSRAEKLFF. The rearrangement uses TRBV4-2 and TRBJ1-4; no firm D call. This CDR3 is built from 12 residues. V was shortened by 5 bases and J by 8 bases, with 9 bases between the two germline ends. The germline gives CDR1 LGHNA, CDR2 YNFKEQ.

The rearrangement joins TRBV28 to TRBJ2-7; D remains ambiguous. Germline V gene data show CDR1 as MDHEN and CDR2 as SYDVKM. This CDR3 contains 14 residues. Trimming removed 2 bases from V and 3 bases from J, with 11 bases in between. This CDR3 is CASSLHGLNYEQYF. The CDR3 DNA reads TGTGCCAGCAGTTTACATGGTCTGAACTACGAGCAGTACTTC.

The chain uses TRBV27 and TRBJ2-2; 9 bases line up with TRBD1. After removal of 4 bases from V and 3 bases from J, the junction contained 9 bases not matched to a gene. Germline CDR1 and CDR2: MNHEY and SMNVEV (reference sequence). The CDR3 is 17 residues long. The CDR3 spells CASSYRDRVGDTGELFF. The CDR3 DNA reads TGTGCCAGCAGTTACCGGGACAGGGTAGGCGACACCGGGGAGCTGTTTTTT.